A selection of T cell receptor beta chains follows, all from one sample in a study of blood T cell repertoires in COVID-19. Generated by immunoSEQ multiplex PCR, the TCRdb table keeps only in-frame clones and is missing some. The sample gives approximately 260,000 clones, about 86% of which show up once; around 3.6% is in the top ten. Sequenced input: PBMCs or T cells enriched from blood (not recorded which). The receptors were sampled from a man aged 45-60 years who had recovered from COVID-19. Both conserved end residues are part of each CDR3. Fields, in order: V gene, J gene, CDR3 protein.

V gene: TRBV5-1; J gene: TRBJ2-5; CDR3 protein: CASSLGTSRETQYF
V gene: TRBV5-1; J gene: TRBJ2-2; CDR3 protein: CASRRTSGDNTGELFF
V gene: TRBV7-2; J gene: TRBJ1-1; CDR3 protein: CASSLSPGTRAFF
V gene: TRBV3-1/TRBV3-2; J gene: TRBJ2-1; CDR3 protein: CASSQDRGPYNEQFF
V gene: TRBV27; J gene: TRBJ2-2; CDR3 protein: CASSLLAGGASGELFF
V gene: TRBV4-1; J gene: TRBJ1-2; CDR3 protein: CASSQVTGGGYGYTF
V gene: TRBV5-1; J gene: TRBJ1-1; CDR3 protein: CASRDTGPEAFF
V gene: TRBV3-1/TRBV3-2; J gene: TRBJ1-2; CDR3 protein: CASSQNGQVNYGYTF
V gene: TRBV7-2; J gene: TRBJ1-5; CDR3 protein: CASSFSPDSTRPQHF
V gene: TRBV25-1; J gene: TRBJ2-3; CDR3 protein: CASSVSHSTDTQYF
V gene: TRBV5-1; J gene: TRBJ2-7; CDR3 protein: CASSLDDIAYEQYF
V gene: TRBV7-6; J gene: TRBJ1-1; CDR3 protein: CASSLAEGSRTEAFF
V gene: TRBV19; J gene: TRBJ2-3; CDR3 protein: CASSRGLAFDTQYF